A single sample gave rise to the 32 T cell receptor beta chains below, sequenced in a study of cytomegalovirus exposure and HLA in healthy donors. The PCR contained 60 Vbeta and 13 Jbeta primers. Profiling relied on immunoSEQ multiplex PCR, and the TCRdb table lists in-frame clones only, not all of them. The sample shows around 150,000 clones, and over 1% sits with its ten largest clones. The specimen sequenced was PBMCs. These receptor sequences come from a woman aged 55-75 years in good health and CMV-seronegative.

This chain links TRBV4-1 with TRBJ1-1; perhaps TRBD1 as D (6 bases). The CDR3 extends over 15 amino acids. With 1 base removed from V and 3 bases from J, the gap between germline ends came to 12 bases. Germline loops: CDR1 MGHRA, CDR2 YSYEKL. As DNA, the CDR3 is TGCGCCAGCAGCCAAGTTTTACAGGGCTACACTGAAGCTTTCTTT. This encodes CASSQVLQGYTEAFF.

The chain recombines TRBV5-4 with TRBJ1-2; tentative D call: TRBD1 (6 bases). The CDR3 runs 14 residues. V lost 0 bases, J lost 6 bases, and 12 bases lay in between. In germline, CDR1 is SGHNT, CDR2 YYREEE (reference sequence). The CDR3 DNA sequence: TGTGCCAGCAGCTTGGTACAGGGTGAGGATGGCTACACCTTC. Its translation: CASSLVQGEDGYTF.

The chain links TRBV18 to TRBJ2-3; 8 bases are a match to TRBD2. The CDR3 consists of 15 residues. Germline V gene data show CDR1 as KGHSH and CDR2 as LQKENI. V lost 6 bases to trimming and J lost 2 bases; unmatched junction nucleotides: 7. The CDR3: CASSPAGGLTDTQYF. The DNA for the CDR3 is TGTGCCAGCTCGCCCGCGGGGGGACTCACAGATACGCAGTATTTT.

This chain uses TRBV27 with TRBJ1-4; 9 bases match TRBD1. Trimming took 6 bases from V and 8 from J; bases not matched to a gene: 13. This CDR3 comprises 16 residues. CDR1 is MNHEY, CDR2 SMNVEV, per germline (reference sequence). CDR3 sequence reads: CASRQPGQGDSEKLFF. In nucleotides, the CDR3 is TGTGCCAGCAGACAGCCGGGACAGGGAGATAGCGAAAAACTGTTTTTT.

This chain joins TRBV4-1 and TRBJ2-7; TRBD1 matches 8 bases. V lost 4 bases to trimming and J lost 3 bases; unmatched junction nucleotides: 11. Germline V gives CDR1 MGHRA, CDR2 YSYEKL. The CDR3 runs to 16 residues. CDR3 DNA sequence: TGCGCCAGCAGCCGATCAGGCGGACAGGGTGTCTACGAGCAGTACTTC. Translated, it gives CASSRSGGQGVYEQYF.

The chain joins TRBV5-1 to TRBJ2-6; D gene ambiguous. V lost 0 bases and J lost 1, with 11 bases in between. The germline CDR1 and CDR2 sequences are SGHRS and YFSETQ. The CDR3 contains 17 residues. The chain's CDR3 is CASSLGPAPSGANVLTF. DNA for the CDR3: TGCGCCAGCAGCTTGGGGCCAGCGCCGTCTGGGGCCAACGTCCTGACTTTC.

The rearrangement uses TRBV5-1 and TRBJ1-4, with 7 bases that match TRBD1. Germline V lookup: CDR1 SGHRS, CDR2 YFSETQ. The CDR3 is made up of 14 amino acids. V shed 0 bases, J shed 11 bases, and the junction held 7 bases outside the gene matches. This CDR3 is CASSLDRGDQKLFF. The CDR3 DNA is TGCGCCAGCAGCTTGGACAGGGGAGATCAGAAACTGTTTTTT.

V gene TRBV12-5 combines with J gene TRBJ2-7; perhaps TRBD1 as D (6 bases). Germline values: CDR1 LGHNT, CDR2 FRNRAP. The V gene lost 9 bases and the J gene lost 1 base, with 10 bases spanning the gap. The CDR3 extends over 12 amino acids. The CDR3 loop is CASLDSSYEQYF. In nucleotides, the CDR3 is TGTGCTAGCCTGGACAGTTCCTACGAGCAGTACTTC.

The rearrangement joins TRBV6-5 to TRBJ2-1; TRBD2 agrees at 11 bases. The CDR3 covers 15 residues. V lost 5 bases to trimming and J lost 8 bases; unmatched junction nucleotides: 8. Germline V gene data show CDR1 as MNHEY and CDR2 as SVGAGI. The CDR3 region has the DNA TGTGCCAGCAGTACCCCCCGACTAGCGGGGCATGAGCAGTTCTTC. Translation gives CASSTPRLAGHEQFF.

The chain uses TRBV27 and TRBJ1-1; maybe TRBD1 (6 bases). CDR1 MNHEY and CDR2 SMNVEV come from the germline V gene (reference sequence). The CDR3 extends over 13 amino acids. Trimming stripped 5 bases from V and 7 bases from J, with 14 bases between. The CDR3 nucleotides are TGTGCCAGCAGTACAGGACAGTCCAATGAAGCTTTCTTT. Translation: CASSTGQSNEAFF.

The chain uses TRBV7-3 and TRBJ2-5, with D possibly TRBD1 on 5 matching bases. V was pared by 7 bases and J by 5 bases, with 20 bases between. CDR3 size: 15 residues. The germline V gene has CDR1 SGHTA and CDR2 FQGTGA. This CDR3 reads CASTKGAGKQETQYF. The CDR3 DNA is TGTGCCAGCACCAAAGGGGCAGGGAAACAGGAGACCCAGTACTTC.

The chain uses TRBV11-2 and TRBJ1-2; D might be TRBD1 (5 bases). Trimming took 5 bases from V and 4 from J, leaving 8 bases between them. CDR1 and CDR2 (germline): SGHAT, FQNNGV. This CDR3 spans 12 amino acids. The CDR3 DNA follows: TGTGCCAGCAGCCCCGGGGGCTATGGCTACACCTTC. This sequence encodes CASSPGGYGYTF.

The J gene is TRBJ1-2, the V gene TRBV5-4; TRBD1 matches at 7 bases. The CDR3 contains 13 residues. CDR1 and CDR2 (germline): SGHNT, YYREEE (reference sequence). V lost 2 bases, J lost 7 bases, and 5 bases stayed unmatched. Written as DNA, the CDR3 is TGTGCCAGCAGCTTAGACAGGGCGGGTGGCTACACCTTC. It is translated as CASSLDRAGGYTF.

Turning to this clone: The same CDR3 is also encoded by other DNA sequences in this sample. The chain is built from TRBV7-3 and TRBJ2-3, with unresolved D. CDR1 and CDR2 (germline): SGHTA, FQGTGA. V lost 8 bases and J lost 0, with 15 bases in between. The CDR3 runs 15 residues. In nucleotides, the CDR3 is TGTGCCAGCTCCCTTCGAGTCTCTAGCACAGATACGCAGTATTTT. It encodes CASSLRVSSTDTQYF.

The genes are TRBV7-8 and TRBJ1-3, with D possibly matching TRBD1 (6 bases). The CDR3 contains 14 residues. V lost 3 bases and J 2 bases, leaving 8 bases between the germline ends. Germline V lookup: CDR1 SGHVS, CDR2 FQNEAQ. CDR3 bases: TGTGCCAGCAGCTTCTCAGGGGCTGGAAACACCATATATTTT. Residues: CASSFSGAGNTIYF.

Notes on this clone: Different DNA sequences within this sample yield the same CDR3. The rearrangement joins TRBV10-3 to TRBJ1-5; D not certain. Between the trimmed V and J ends, which lost 0 bases and 5 bases, there was a span of 11 bases. This CDR3 is built from 15 residues. Germline CDR1 is ENHRY and CDR2 is SYGVKD. The DNA of the CDR3 is TGTGCCATCAGTGAGTCGACCCCAGGTGATCAGCCCCAGCATTTT. It is translated as CAISESTPGDQPQHF.

The gene calls are TRBV30 and TRBJ1-2; the D is unclear. Deletions cut 4 bases from V and 2 bases from J, with 8 bases between. Germline CDR1 reads GTSNPN; CDR2 reads SVGIG (reference sequence). The CDR3 has 12 residues. CDR3 in DNA: TGTGCCTGGACCCGGGGAAACTATGGCTACACCTTC. Amino acids: CAWTRGNYGYTF.

The chain is built from TRBV11-3 and TRBJ2-1, with 10 bases aligning to TRBD1. Per the germline V gene, CDR1 is SGHNT and CDR2 is YENEEA. V lost 4 bases to trimming and J lost 0 bases; unmatched junction nucleotides: 3. The CDR3 is 16 residues long. The CDR3 region is CASSSGQGVSYNEQFF. CDR3 bases: TGTGCCAGCAGCTCAGGACAGGGGGTCTCCTACAATGAGCAGTTCTTC.

This chain connects TRBV11-2 to TRBJ2-6, with 10 bases aligning to TRBD2. Germline lookup yields CDR1 SGHAT and CDR2 FQNNGV. Trimming took 4 bases from V and 1 from J; bases not matched to a gene: 10. The CDR3 runs to 19 residues. CDR3 region: CASSSYLAGATSGANVLTF. DNA for the CDR3: TGTGCCAGCAGCTCATATCTAGCGGGGGCGACTTCTGGGGCCAACGTCCTGACTTTC. Based on the CDR3 plus reference TRBV11-2 and TRBJ2-6, the full variable domain is EAGVAQSPRYKIIEKRQSVAFWCNPISGHATLYWYQQILGQGPKLLIQFQNNGVVDDSQLPKDRFSAERLKGVDSTLKIQPAKLEDSAVYLCASSSYLAGATSGANVLTFGAGSRLTVL.

V usage is TRBV4-1 and J usage is TRBJ1-1, with 7 bases lining up with TRBD1. The germline V gene has CDR1 MGHRA and CDR2 YSYEKL. This CDR3 spans 15 amino acids. The V gene end was trimmed by 0 bases and the J gene end by 4 bases; junction bases not matched to a gene: 5. CDR3 DNA: TGCGCCAGCAGCCAAGAAGACAGGGTGAGCACTGAAGCTTTCTTT. This encodes CASSQEDRVSTEAFF.

The rearrangement uses TRBV5-4 and TRBJ1-2; TRBD1 aligns across 8 bases. CDR1 and CDR2 (germline): SGHNT, YYREEE (reference sequence). Trimming cost V 4 bases and J 8 bases; bases outside gene matches: 4. This CDR3 is 12 amino acids long. The CDR3: CASSRTGRGYTF. The CDR3 nucleotides read TGTGCCAGCAGCCGGACAGGGCGCGGCTACACCTTC.

The V gene is TRBV29-1, the J gene TRBJ1-1; D is unclear. Trimming cost V 1 base and J 2 bases, with 8 bases left between them. The CDR3 is made up of 13 amino acids. Per the germline V gene, CDR1 is SQVTM and CDR2 is ANQGSEA. The CDR3 loop reads CSVEVRENTEAFF. The CDR3 nucleotides read TGCAGCGTTGAAGTCCGAGAAAACACTGAAGCTTTCTTT.

The J gene is TRBJ1-1, the V gene TRBV6-4, with no clear D. Trimming removed 9 bases from V and 3 bases from J, with 14 bases in between. Germline V gives CDR1 MRHNA, CDR2 SNTAGT. The CDR3 runs 13 residues. The CDR3 protein is CASTAGGDTEAFF. CDR3 nucleotide sequence: TGTGCCAGTACAGCGGGCGGGGACACTGAAGCTTTCTTT.

The rearrangement joins TRBV27 to TRBJ2-7; TRBD1 matches 8 bases. With V trimmed by 5 bases and J by 0 bases, 6 bases remained unmatched. The CDR3 runs 15 residues. Germline CDR1 and CDR2: MNHEY and SMNVEV (reference sequence). The CDR3 nucleotides read TGTGCCAGCAGTACCCGGGACAGGTCCTCCTACGAGCAGTACTTC. Translating gives CASSTRDRSSYEQYF.

V and J are TRBV15 and TRBJ2-7, with 8 bases fitting TRBD2. V lost 2 bases, J lost 5 bases, and 11 bases stayed unmatched. Per germline, CDR1 LNHNV and CDR2 YYDKDF (reference sequence). The CDR3 has 16 residues. The CDR3 is CATSRSLAVAEDEQYF. The CDR3 DNA reads as TGTGCCACCAGCAGATCACTAGCGGTAGCTGAGGACGAGCAGTACTTC.

The chain carries TRBV2 and TRBJ2-1, with 11 bases that match TRBD2. J lost 5 bases, V lost 6 bases, and 9 bases had no gene match. CDR3 length: 16 residues. Germline V CDR1 and CDR2: SNHLY, FYNNEI. CDR3 nucleotide sequence: TGTGCCAGCAGGGCCAATCTAGCGGGGGGACACAATGAGCAGTTCTTC. Amino acids: CASRANLAGGHNEQFF.

The chain carries TRBV4-3 and TRBJ2-7; TRBD1 aligns across 10 bases. V was pared by 1 base and J by 4 bases, with 4 bases of the junction left unmatched. Germline values: CDR1 LGHNA, CDR2 YSLEER. The CDR3 loop spans 15 amino acids. The CDR3 sequence: CASSQVTGGMYEQYF. The CDR3 DNA reads TGCGCCAGCAGCCAAGTGACAGGGGGCATGTACGAGCAGTACTTC.

The chain has TRBV5-4 and TRBJ2-3; the match to TRBD2 covers 12 bases. This CDR3 region has 17 residues. The junction had 14 bases not matched to a gene; V was cut back by 3 bases and J by 9 bases. Germline V gene lookup returns CDR1 SGHNT and CDR2 YYREEE (reference sequence). CDR3 region: CASSSPGLAGLYGTQYF. The CDR3 DNA follows: TGTGCCAGCAGCTCTCCCGGACTAGCGGGACTCTATGGCACGCAGTATTTT.

The chain combines TRBV29-1 with TRBJ2-7; D might be TRBD1 (6 bases). V dropped 6 bases and J dropped 5 bases, with 14 bases sitting between them. From germline, CDR1 is SQVTM and CDR2 ANQGSEA. The CDR3 is made up of 12 amino acids. The CDR3 reads CSVVPPGDEQYF. CDR3 sequence (DNA): TGCAGCGTCGTCCCCCCAGGGGACGAGCAGTACTTC.

V is TRBV19 and J is TRBJ1-2; D ambiguous. Looked up from germline, CDR1 is LNHDA and CDR2 is SQIVND (reference sequence). The germline V and J ends were trimmed by 5 bases and 8 bases, with 21 bases remaining between them. This CDR3 region has 15 residues. This chain's CDR3 is CASSSPGAVYGGYTF. The CDR3 nucleotides are TGTGCCAGTAGTTCCCCGGGAGCGGTCTATGGAGGCTACACCTTC.

The chain joins TRBV6-1 to TRBJ2-2, with TRBD2 identical over 7 bases. J was trimmed by 7 bases and V by 2 bases; bases with no gene match: 10. Germline lookup yields CDR1 MNHNS and CDR2 SASEGT. This CDR3 has 16 amino acids. The DNA of the CDR3 is TGTGCCAGCAGTGAACGGGGAGCGAGGGAGGGCGGGGAGCTGTTTTTT. As protein: CASSERGAREGGELFF.

About this clone itself: One end of the junction fails to match germline, which may point to a read error. The rearrangement links TRBV30 to TRBJ2-7; 7 bases fit TRBD1. This CDR3 contains 11 residues. CDR1 and CDR2 from the germline V gene are GTSNPN and SVGIG (reference sequence). CDR3 residues: CASGDRSGQYF. The CDR3 DNA reads as TGCGCGTCCGGGGACAGATCCGGGCAGTACTTC.